Listed below are T cell receptor beta chains from one sample, sequenced in a study of T cell changes during pregnancy in multiple sclerosis. Sequencing used immunoSEQ multiplex PCR; TCRdb keeps in-frame clones, though not all of them. This sample has around 100,000 clones, with approximately 90% found just once. This specimen consisted of peripheral blood, obtained in the second trimester of pregnancy. The receptors shown here come from a female donor with multiple sclerosis, enrolled in a pregnancy study. Both conserved end residues are part of each CDR3. D genes are given only for firm matches. The size field is filled for only some rows; it gives once, few, many or a size class.

clone_size j_call d_call v_call cdr3_aa cdr3_nt
. TRBJ2-7 . TRBV30 CAWRHRLTGYEQYF TGTGCCTGGAGGCACCGACTAACCGGCTACGAGCAGTACTTC
. TRBJ2-1 . TRBV5-6 CASSPPGLRSYNEQFF TGTGCCAGCAGCCCCCCGGGACTCCGCTCCTACAATGAGCAGTTCTTC
. TRBJ2-7 TRBD2 TRBV15 CATTPGVAGYEQYF TGTGCCACCACCCCGGGTGTAGCGGGGTACGAGCAGTACTTC
few TRBJ1-2 TRBD1 TRBV29-1 CSVGDSANYGYTF TGCAGCGTTGGGGACAGTGCTAACTATGGCTACACCTTC
. TRBJ1-3 . TRBV5-1 CASSLEGVSGNTIYF TGCGCCAGCAGCTTGGAAGGGGTATCTGGAAACACCATATATTTT
. TRBJ1-1 . TRBV7-9 CASSLSVDTEAFF TGTGCCAGCAGCTTATCAGTTGACACTGAAGCTTTCTTT
. TRBJ1-2 . TRBV5-5 CASSLDPGSNYGYTF TGTGCCAGCAGCTTGGACCCAGGGTCTAACTATGGCTACACCTTC
. TRBJ1-2 TRBD1 TRBV5-1 CASSLMTGGKNYGYTF TGCGCCAGCAGCTTGATGACAGGGGGCAAAAACTATGGCTACACCTTC
few TRBJ1-1 TRBD1 TRBV15 CATSRDRVFPEAFF TGTGCCACCAGCCGGGACAGGGTTTTTCCTGAAGCTTTCTTT
. TRBJ2-1 TRBD2 TRBV27 CASKERPGLAGYNEQFF TGTGCCAGCAAGGAACGGCCGGGACTAGCGGGATACAATGAGCAGTTCTTC
. TRBJ1-5 . TRBV28 CASSLGGEGRQPQHF TGTGCCAGCAGTTTGGGGGGAGAGGGGCGCCAGCCCCAGCATTTT
. TRBJ2-1 TRBD1 TRBV5-1 CASSLEQGVNEQFF TGCGCCAGCAGCTTGGAGCAGGGGGTCAATGAGCAGTTCTTC
once TRBJ2-7 . TRBV29-1 CSVGGPMGSYEQYF TGCAGCGTTGGGGGGCCCATGGGGTCCTACGAGCAGTACTTC
. TRBJ1-5 . TRBV6-4 CASSSDSGGNQPQHF TGTGCCAGCAGTTCGGACTCTGGAGGAAATCAGCCCCAGCATTTT
. TRBJ1-1 . TRBV20-1 CSASLNREAFF TGCAGTGCTAGCCTAAACAGGGAAGCTTTCTTT
. TRBJ1-4 . TRBV30 CAWSVRSRPLSEKLFF TGTGCCTGGAGTGTAAGGAGTAGGCCTCTAAGTGAAAAACTGTTTTTT
. TRBJ1-6 . TRBV5-4 CASYVKGRGNSPLHF TGTGCCAGCTACGTCAAGGGAAGGGGTAATTCACCCCTCCACTTT
. TRBJ2-1 . TRBV5-1 CASSLLGQSGGGNEQFF TGCGCCAGCAGCCTACTCGGACAGTCCGGAGGTGGGAATGAGCAGTTCTTC
. TRBJ2-7 . TRBV19 CASSTQASYEQYF TGTGCCAGTAGTACCCAAGCCTCCTACGAGCAGTACTTC
. TRBJ2-7 TRBD1 TRBV2 CASRPGTGPSYEQYF TGTGCCAGCAGACCCGGGACAGGCCCATCCTACGAGCAGTACTTC
once TRBJ2-7 TRBD2 TRBV2 CASSAGLRLASEQYF TGTGCCAGCAGTGCGGGGCTAAGACTAGCGAGCGAGCAGTACTTC
. TRBJ1-6 . TRBV27 CASSLGRGPLHF TGTGCCAGCAGTTTAGGCAGAGGGCCCCTCCACTTT
. TRBJ1-1 TRBD1 TRBV2 CASRRTGGHEAFF TGTGCCAGCAGGAGGACAGGGGGCCATGAAGCTTTCTTT
. TRBJ2-1 . TRBV19 CASSFLWDSRGGGYNEQFF TGTGCCAGTAGCTTCCTATGGGACTCCCGGGGAGGGGGATACAATGAGCAGTTCTTC
. TRBJ2-7 . TRBV7-9 CASSFDVLGGGQDEQYF TGTGCCAGCAGCTTTGATGTCCTAGGAGGGGGCCAGGACGAGCAGTACTTC
. TRBJ1-1 . TRBV7-9 CASSLVMNTEAFF TGTGCCAGCAGCTTAGTTATGAACACTGAAGCTTTCTTT
. TRBJ1-5 . TRBV2 CASSGTAGPYQPQHF TGTGCCAGCAGTGGGACGGCAGGGCCTTATCAGCCCCAGCATTTT
. TRBJ2-7 . TRBV10-3 CAISELGTQYEQYF TGTGCCATCAGTGAGCTAGGGACACAGTACGAGCAGTACTTC